This TCR beta chain comes out of a study of breast tumors, draining lymph nodes, adjacent tissues. Study findings and constraints: Tumor repertoires ranked between lymph nodes and nontumor tissue in diversity, with V and J gene preferences. Findings are consistent with lymph node origin and intratumoral expansion of most tumor T cells.

To note about this clonotype: The antigen is not known.

The germline CDR1 and CDR2 sequences are SEHNR and FQNEAQ (reference sequence). This CDR3 comprises 16 residues. With 7 bases clipped from V and 0 bases from J, the junction kept 10 bases outside the gene matches. TCRdb independently ran MiXCR on the multiplex PCR reads; one entry per CDR3 protein. The sample holds approximately 52,000 distinct CDR3 sequences, roughly 41% seen once. This sequence was found in a female donor with breast cancer. Some clones in this sample may be carry-over from other donors' samples. Material: breast tumor tissue. The chain employs TRBV7-9 and TRBJ2-5, with 8 bases identical to TRBD1. CDR3 region: CASNNRDRPNQETQYF. CDR3 nucleotides: TGTGCCAGCAACAACAGGGACAGGCCGAACCAAGAGACCCAGTACTTC.